These 29 T cell receptor beta chains share one sample of origin, sequenced in a study of T cells expressing NK-cell markers. TCRdb derives one entry per CDR3 protein from the 5' RACE reads, leaving out DNA. The sample totals some 410,000 distinct CDR3 sequences. Sequencing input: blood T cells: a sorted CD56 or NKG2C T cell subset, CD4+ or CD8+ T cells, or bulk PBMC T cells (not recorded which). All receptors come from a woman between 18 and 75 years old in good health.

This chain connects TRBV6-1 to TRBJ1-2; TCRdb indicates TRBD1, and absent DNA this call remains unverified. CDR1 is MNHNS, CDR2 SASEGT, per germline. There are 14 residues in the CDR3. CDR3 region: CASSPYRDNYGYTF.

CDR3 protein: CASSYQGMTGYTF. The chain is built from TRBV6-2 or TRBV6-3 and TRBJ1-2; with no DNA, the TCRdb D assignment of TRBD1 cannot be verified. The CDR3 has 13 residues. Germline CDR1 and CDR2: MNHEY and SVGEGT.

V and J are TRBV29-1 and TRBJ2-7. This CDR3 spans 12 amino acids. Germline CDR1 is SQVTM and CDR2 is ANQGSEA. CDR3 in amino acids: CSVGLSGYEQYF.

V usage is TRBV20-1 and J usage is TRBJ2-3; as DNA is missing, the TRBD1 call by TCRdb cannot be tested. Germline V gene sequence: CDR1 DFQATT, CDR2 SNEGSKA (reference sequence). The CDR3 spans 15 residues. The CDR3: CSGRDRARLTDTQYF.

CDR3 loop: CASGLDTGELFF. J is TRBJ2-2 and V is TRBV12-5. Per the germline V gene, CDR1 is LGHNT and CDR2 is FRNRAP. The CDR3 sequence is 12 residues long. The complete variable domain, with remaining parts taken from reference TRBV12-5 and TRBJ2-2, reads DARVTQTPRHKVTEMGQEVTMRCQPILGHNTVFWYRQTMMQGLELLAYFRNRAPLDDSGMPKDRFSAEMPDATLATLKIQPSEPRDSAVYFCASGLDTGELFFGEGSRLTVL.

CDR3 residues: CASSLEGYTAGNTIYF. J is TRBJ1-3 and V is TRBV5-1; TCRdb's D call of TRBD1 is untestable without DNA. CDR3 size: 16 residues. From germline, CDR1 is SGHRS and CDR2 YFSETQ.

This chain uses TRBV6-1 with TRBJ2-2; the TCRdb call, TRBD1, lacks DNA for checking. Germline V gene sequence: CDR1 MNHNS, CDR2 SASEGT. This CDR3 spans 16 amino acids. The CDR3 sequence: CASGSGQIGDTGELFF.

The CDR3 sequence is CASSPGGRETQYF. This chain connects TRBV6-1 to TRBJ2-5; TCRdb's D call, TRBD1, is unchecked because there is no DNA. This CDR3 has 13 residues. In germline, CDR1 is MNHNS, CDR2 SASEGT.

The rearrangement uses TRBV28 and TRBJ2-2; TCRdb lists TRBD1, though no DNA is available to test this call. Looked up from germline, CDR1 is MDHEN and CDR2 is SYDVKM. The length of the CDR3 is 14 residues. This CDR3 reads CASSYAGLTGELFF.

The rearrangement uses TRBV12-3 or TRBV12-4 and TRBJ2-5; the TRBD1 assignment by TCRdb is unverifiable without DNA. This CDR3 contains 14 residues. CDR3 region: CASSLASGPETQYF.

V is TRBV7-6 and J is TRBJ1-2. This CDR3 has 15 residues. In germline, CDR1 is SGHVS, CDR2 FNYEAQ. The CDR3 loop is CASSLVASPLGGYTF.

This chain connects TRBV14 to TRBJ2-7; TCRdb gives TRBD1 as the D gene, but with no DNA this cannot be confirmed. This CDR3 has 15 amino acids. Looked up from germline, CDR1 is SGHDN and CDR2 is FVKESK. CDR3 region: CASSQEKGLLYEQYF. Drawing the rest from reference TRBV14 and TRBJ2-7, the complete variable domain is EAGVTQFPSHSVIEKGQTVTLRCDPISGHDNLYWYRRVMGKEIKFLLHFVKESKQDESGMPNNRFLAERTGGTYSTLKVQPAELEDSGVYFCASSQEKGLLYEQYFGPGTRLTVT.

This sequence joins TRBV27 and TRBJ2-7; TCRdb picks TRBD2, but there is no DNA to check that call. Germline V lookup: CDR1 MNHEY, CDR2 SMNVEV (reference sequence). The CDR3 is made up of 13 amino acids. The chain's CDR3 is CASSVGLDYEQYF.

This chain links TRBV20-1 with TRBJ1-2; TCRdb picks TRBD1, but there is no DNA to check that call. CDR1 DFQATT and CDR2 SNEGSKA come from the germline V gene (reference sequence). The CDR3 contains 12 residues. CDR3 protein: CSARGDNYGYTF.

The chain combines TRBV5-4 with TRBJ2-7. The CDR3 is 14 residues long. CDR1 is SGHNT, CDR2 YYREEE, per germline (reference sequence). CDR3 protein: CASSRDRGYYEQYF.

CDR3 in amino acids: CGGPFANTGELFF. This rearrangement joins TRBV7-9 to TRBJ2-2; as DNA is missing, the TRBD1 call by TCRdb cannot be tested. The CDR3 sequence is 13 residues long. CDR1 is SEHNR and CDR2 is FQNEAQ in the germline V gene (reference sequence).

The rearrangement uses TRBV9 and TRBJ1-1; the TCRdb D gene call, TRBD1, has no DNA to confirm it. There are 14 residues in the CDR3. Looked up from germline, CDR1 is SGDLS and CDR2 is YYNGEE. This CDR3 is CASSVQTGMTEAFF.

V and J are TRBV3-1 and TRBJ2-6; TCRdb gives TRBD2 as the D gene, but with no DNA this cannot be confirmed. CDR1 LGHDT and CDR2 YNNKEL come from the germline V gene (reference sequence). The CDR3 runs 16 residues. CDR3 in amino acids: CASSHGSLSGANVLTF.

V gene TRBV7-2 combines with J gene TRBJ2-3; no DNA is available, so the TRBD1 call from TCRdb remains unchecked. CDR1 and CDR2 (germline): SGHTA, FQGNSA. The CDR3 loop spans 13 amino acids. The CDR3 sequence is CASRYRGTDTQYF.

The CDR3 region is CSAREFGTGGNGYTF. J is TRBJ1-2 and V is TRBV20-1; TCRdb's D call, TRBD1, is unchecked because there is no DNA. The CDR3 extends over 15 amino acids. Looked up from germline, CDR1 is DFQATT and CDR2 is SNEGSKA (reference sequence).

V usage is TRBV6-1 and J usage is TRBJ1-5; the TCRdb call, TRBD1, lacks DNA for checking. CDR1 is MNHNS and CDR2 is SASEGT in the germline V gene. The CDR3 length is 15 residues. The CDR3 sequence: CASRNGGQLNQPQHF.

V usage is TRBV6-6 and J usage is TRBJ1-1. Germline-derived CDR1 and CDR2 are MNHNY and SVGAGI (reference sequence). The CDR3 spans 12 residues. CDR3 sequence reads: CASSYIGEGAFF.

V and J are TRBV11-2 and TRBJ1-2. The CDR3 consists of 11 residues. Germline CDR1 is SGHAT and CDR2 is FQNNGV. The CDR3 region is CASREGYGYTF.

The chain links TRBV15 to TRBJ2-7; the TCRdb D gene call, TRBD2, has no DNA to confirm it. Germline CDR1 reads LNHNV; CDR2 reads YYDKDF (reference sequence). There are 14 residues in the CDR3. The CDR3 spells CATSREGPSYEQYF.

This chain joins TRBV3-1 and TRBJ1-3. The germline gives CDR1 LGHDT, CDR2 YNNKEL (reference sequence). This CDR3 has 15 amino acids. The CDR3 loop is CASSRDSFSGNTIYF.

This sequence joins TRBV7-2 and TRBJ2-2; TCRdb outputs TRBD2, but without DNA this stays unchecked. The CDR3 runs to 16 residues. From germline, CDR1 is SGHTA and CDR2 FQGNSA. The CDR3 is CASSFSAGLVSGELFF.

The chain combines TRBV20-1 with TRBJ2-7; TCRdb gives TRBD1 as the D gene, but with no DNA this cannot be confirmed. CDR1 is DFQATT and CDR2 is SNEGSKA in the germline V gene (reference sequence). This CDR3 has 13 amino acids. The CDR3 is CSGRGGFWYEQYF.

This rearrangement joins TRBV7-8 to TRBJ2-5. Germline V gene sequence: CDR1 SGHVS, CDR2 FQNEAQ. This CDR3 is built from 13 residues. The CDR3 spells CASSLANQETQYF.

This rearrangement joins TRBV10-1 to TRBJ2-3; absent DNA, TCRdb's TRBD1 call cannot be checked. Per germline, CDR1 WNHNN and CDR2 SYGVQD (reference sequence). This CDR3 contains 14 residues. CDR3 loop: CASSGGTVADTQYF.